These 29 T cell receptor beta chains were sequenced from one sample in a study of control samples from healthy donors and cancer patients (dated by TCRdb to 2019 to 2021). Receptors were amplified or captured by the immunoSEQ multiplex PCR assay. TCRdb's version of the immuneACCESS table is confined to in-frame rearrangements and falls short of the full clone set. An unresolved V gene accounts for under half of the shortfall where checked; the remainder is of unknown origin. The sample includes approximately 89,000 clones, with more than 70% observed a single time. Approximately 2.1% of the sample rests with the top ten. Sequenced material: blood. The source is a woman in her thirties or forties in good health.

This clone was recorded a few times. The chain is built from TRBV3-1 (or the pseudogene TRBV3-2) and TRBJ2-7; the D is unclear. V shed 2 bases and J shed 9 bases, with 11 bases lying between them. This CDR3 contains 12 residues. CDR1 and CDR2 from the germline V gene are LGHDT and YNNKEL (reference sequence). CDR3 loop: CASSQLRQRQYF. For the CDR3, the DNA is TGTGCCAGCAGCCAATTACGTCAACGGCAGTACTTC.

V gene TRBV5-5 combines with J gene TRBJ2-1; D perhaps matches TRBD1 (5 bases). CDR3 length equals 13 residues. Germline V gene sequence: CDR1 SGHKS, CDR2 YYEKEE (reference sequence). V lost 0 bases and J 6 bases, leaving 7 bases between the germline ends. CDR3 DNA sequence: TGTGCCAGCAGCTTGGTGACAGTCAATGAGCAGTTCTTC. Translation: CASSLVTVNEQFF.

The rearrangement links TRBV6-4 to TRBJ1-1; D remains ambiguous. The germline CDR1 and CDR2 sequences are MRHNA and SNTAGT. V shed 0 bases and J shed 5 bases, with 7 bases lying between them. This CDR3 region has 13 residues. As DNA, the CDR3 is TGTGCCAGCAGTGACTCGATGGGGACTGAAGCTTTCTTT. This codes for CASSDSMGTEAFF.

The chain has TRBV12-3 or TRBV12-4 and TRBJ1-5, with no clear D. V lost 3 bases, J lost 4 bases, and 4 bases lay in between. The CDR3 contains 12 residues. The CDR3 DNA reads TGTGCCAGCAGTTTCTCAAATCAGCCCCAGCATTTT. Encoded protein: CASSFSNQPQHF.

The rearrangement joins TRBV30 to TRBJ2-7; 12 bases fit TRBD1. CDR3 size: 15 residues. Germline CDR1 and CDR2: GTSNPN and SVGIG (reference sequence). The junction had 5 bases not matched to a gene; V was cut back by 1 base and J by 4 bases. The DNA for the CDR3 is TGTGCCTGGAGTGCAGGGACAGGGGGCGCGTACGAGCAGTACTTC. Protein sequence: CAWSAGTGGAYEQYF.

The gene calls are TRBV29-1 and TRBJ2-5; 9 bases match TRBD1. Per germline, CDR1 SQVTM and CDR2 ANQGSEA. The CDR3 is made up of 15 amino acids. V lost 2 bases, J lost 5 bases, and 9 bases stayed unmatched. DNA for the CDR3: TGCAGCGTTGAATCGGGACAGGGAACGGGTGAGACCCAGTACTTC. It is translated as CSVESGQGTGETQYF.

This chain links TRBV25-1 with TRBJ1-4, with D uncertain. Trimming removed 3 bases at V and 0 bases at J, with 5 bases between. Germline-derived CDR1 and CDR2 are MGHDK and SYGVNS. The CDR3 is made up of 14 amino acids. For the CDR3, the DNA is TGTGCCAGCAGTGATCCTGCAACTAATGAAAAACTGTTTTTT. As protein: CASSDPATNEKLFF.

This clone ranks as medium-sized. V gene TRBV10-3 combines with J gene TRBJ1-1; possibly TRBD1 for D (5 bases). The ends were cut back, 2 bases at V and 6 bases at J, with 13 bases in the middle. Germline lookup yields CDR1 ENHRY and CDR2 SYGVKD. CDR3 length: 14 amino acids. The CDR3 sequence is CAISEGTTGAEAFF. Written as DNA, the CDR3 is TGTGCCATCAGTGAGGGGACGACGGGGGCTGAAGCTTTCTTT.

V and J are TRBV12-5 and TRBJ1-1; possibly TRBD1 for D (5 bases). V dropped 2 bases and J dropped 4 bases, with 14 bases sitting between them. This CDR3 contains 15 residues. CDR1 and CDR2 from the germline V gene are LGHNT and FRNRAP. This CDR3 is CASGLSGTRATEAFF. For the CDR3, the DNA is TGTGCTAGTGGTTTGAGCGGGACTCGGGCCACTGAAGCTTTCTTT.

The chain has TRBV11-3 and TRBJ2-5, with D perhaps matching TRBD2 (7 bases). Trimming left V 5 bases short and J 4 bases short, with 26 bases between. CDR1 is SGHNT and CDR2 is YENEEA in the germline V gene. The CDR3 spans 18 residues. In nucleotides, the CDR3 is TGTGCCAGCAGCCCCGCACCCGGACGGGGGGCGAGGAGAGAGACCCAGTACTTC. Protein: CASSPAPGRGARRETQYF.

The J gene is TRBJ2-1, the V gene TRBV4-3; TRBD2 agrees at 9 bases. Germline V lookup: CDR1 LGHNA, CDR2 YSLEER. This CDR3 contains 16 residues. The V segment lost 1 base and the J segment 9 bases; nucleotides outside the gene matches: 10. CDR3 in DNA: TGCGCCAGCAGCCAAGTGGTTGGCGGGGGGGCTGGTGAGCAGTTCTTC. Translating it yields CASSQVVGGGAGEQFF.

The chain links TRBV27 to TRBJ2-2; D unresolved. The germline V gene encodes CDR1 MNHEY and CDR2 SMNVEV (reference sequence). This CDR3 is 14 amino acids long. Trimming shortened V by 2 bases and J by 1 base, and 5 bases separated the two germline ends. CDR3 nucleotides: TGTGCCAGCAGTTTACAGGAGAACACCGGGGAGCTGTTTTTT. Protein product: CASSLQENTGELFF.

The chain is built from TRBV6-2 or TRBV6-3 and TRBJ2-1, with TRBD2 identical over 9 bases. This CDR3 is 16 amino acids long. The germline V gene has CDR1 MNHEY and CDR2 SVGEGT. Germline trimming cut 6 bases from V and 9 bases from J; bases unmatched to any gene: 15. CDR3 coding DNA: TGTGCCAGCAGCCCCGCAGCGGGGGGCGGCTTTTTTGAGCAGTTCTTC. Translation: CASSPAAGGGFFEQFF.

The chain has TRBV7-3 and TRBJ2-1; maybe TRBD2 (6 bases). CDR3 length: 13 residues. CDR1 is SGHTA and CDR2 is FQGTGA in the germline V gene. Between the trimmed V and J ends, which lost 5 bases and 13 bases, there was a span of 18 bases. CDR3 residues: CASSPQVLAPQFF. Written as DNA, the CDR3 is TGTGCCAGCAGCCCGCAGGTACTAGCTCCACAGTTCTTC. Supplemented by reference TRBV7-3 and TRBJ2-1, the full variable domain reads GAGVSQTPSNKVTEKGKYVELRCDPISGHTALYWYRQSLGQGPEFLIYFQGTGAADDSGLPNDRFFAVRPEGSVSTLKIQRTERGDSAVYLCASSPQVLAPQFFGPGTRLTVL.

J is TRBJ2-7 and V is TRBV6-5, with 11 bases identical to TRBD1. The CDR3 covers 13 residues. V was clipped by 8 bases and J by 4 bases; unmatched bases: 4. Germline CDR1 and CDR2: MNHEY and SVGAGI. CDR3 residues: CASSGTGGYEQYF. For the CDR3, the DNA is TGTGCCAGCTCCGGGACAGGGGGATACGAGCAGTACTTC.

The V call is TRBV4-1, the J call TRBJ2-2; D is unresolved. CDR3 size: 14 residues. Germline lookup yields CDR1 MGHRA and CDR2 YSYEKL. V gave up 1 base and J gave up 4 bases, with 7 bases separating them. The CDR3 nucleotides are TGCGCCAGCAGCCAAGGTGATGGCACCGGGGAGCTGTTTTTT. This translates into CASSQGDGTGELFF.

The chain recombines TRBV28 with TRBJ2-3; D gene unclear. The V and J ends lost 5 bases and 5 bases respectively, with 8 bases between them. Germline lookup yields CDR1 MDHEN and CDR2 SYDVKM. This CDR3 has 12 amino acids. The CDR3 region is CASSPPKDTQYF. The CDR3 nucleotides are TGTGCCAGCAGTCCTCCCAAAGATACGCAGTATTTT.

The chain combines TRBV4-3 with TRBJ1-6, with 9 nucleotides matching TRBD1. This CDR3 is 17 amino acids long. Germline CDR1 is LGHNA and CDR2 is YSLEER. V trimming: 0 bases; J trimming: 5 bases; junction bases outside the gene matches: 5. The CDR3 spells CASSQDPGTGNNSPLHF. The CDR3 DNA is TGCGCCAGCAGCCAAGATCCCGGGACAGGGAATAATTCACCCCTCCACTTT.

The CDR3: CASSLSRGGRGEQFF. The CDR3 DNA reads as TGTGCCAGCAGCCTTAGCCGGGGGGGCCGGGGTGAGCAGTTCTTC. This chain uses TRBV11-3 with TRBJ2-1; 8 positions agree with TRBD2. CDR3 length: 15 residues. CDR1 and CDR2 from the germline V gene are SGHNT and YENEEA. V lost 5 bases to trimming and J lost 9 bases; unmatched junction nucleotides: 12.

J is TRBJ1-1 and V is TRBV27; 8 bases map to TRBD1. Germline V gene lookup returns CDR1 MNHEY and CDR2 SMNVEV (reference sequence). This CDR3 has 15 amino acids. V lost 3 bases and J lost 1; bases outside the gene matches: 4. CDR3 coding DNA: TGTGCCAGCAGTTTGGGGACAGGTCCGAACACTGAAGCTTTCTTT. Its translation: CASSLGTGPNTEAFF.

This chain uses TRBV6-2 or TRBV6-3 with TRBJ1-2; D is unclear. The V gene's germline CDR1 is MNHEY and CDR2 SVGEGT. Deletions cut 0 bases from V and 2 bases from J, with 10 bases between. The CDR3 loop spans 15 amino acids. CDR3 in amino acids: CASSYSTGVNYGYTF. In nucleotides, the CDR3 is TGTGCCAGCAGTTACTCGACCGGGGTAAACTATGGCTACACCTTC.

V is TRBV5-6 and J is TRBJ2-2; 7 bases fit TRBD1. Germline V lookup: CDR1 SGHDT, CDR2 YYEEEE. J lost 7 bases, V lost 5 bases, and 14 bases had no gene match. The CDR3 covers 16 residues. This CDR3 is CASSLILEGAYGELFF. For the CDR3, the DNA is TGTGCCAGCAGTCTAATTCTTGAGGGGGCTTACGGGGAGCTGTTTTTT. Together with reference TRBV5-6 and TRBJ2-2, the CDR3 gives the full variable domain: DAGVTQSPTHLIKTRGQQVTLRCSPKSGHDTVSWYQQALGQGPQFIFQYYEEEERQRGNFPDRFSGHQFPNYSSELNVNALLLGDSALYLCASSLILEGAYGELFFGEGSRLTVL.

The CDR3 spells CASSDSASGGEQFF. In DNA form, the CDR3 reads TGTGCCAGCAGTGACTCTGCTAGCGGGGGAGAACAGTTCTTC. The chain employs TRBV6-4 and TRBJ2-1, with TRBD2 identical over 10 bases. Looked up from germline, CDR1 is MRHNA and CDR2 is SNTAGT. The CDR3 consists of 14 residues. V was clipped by 0 bases and J by 13 bases; unmatched bases: 6.

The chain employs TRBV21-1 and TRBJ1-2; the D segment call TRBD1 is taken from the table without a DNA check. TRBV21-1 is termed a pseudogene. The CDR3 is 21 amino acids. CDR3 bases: TGTGCCAGCAGCAAAGAGCAACTTAGTTCGGACAGGCTGAAGTTTGGCTATGGCTACACCTTC. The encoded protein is CASSKEQLSSDRLKFGYGYTF.

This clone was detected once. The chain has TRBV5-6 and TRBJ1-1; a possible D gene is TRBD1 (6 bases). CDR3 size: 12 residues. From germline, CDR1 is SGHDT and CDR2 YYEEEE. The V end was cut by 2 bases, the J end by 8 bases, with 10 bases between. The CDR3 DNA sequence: TGTGCCAGCAGCTTATTAGGGACAGAAGCTTTCTTT. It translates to CASSLLGTEAFF.

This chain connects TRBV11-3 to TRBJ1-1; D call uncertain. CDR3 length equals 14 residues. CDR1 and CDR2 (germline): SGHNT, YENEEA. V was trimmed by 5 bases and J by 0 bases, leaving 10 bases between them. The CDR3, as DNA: TGTGCCAGCAGCCCGGTGACTTTGAACACTGAAGCTTTCTTT. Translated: CASSPVTLNTEAFF.

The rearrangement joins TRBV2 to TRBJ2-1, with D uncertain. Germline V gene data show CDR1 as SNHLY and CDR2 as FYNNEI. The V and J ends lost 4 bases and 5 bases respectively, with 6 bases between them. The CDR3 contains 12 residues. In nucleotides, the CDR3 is TGTGCCAGCAGTGTCTTTAACAATGAGCAGTTCTTC. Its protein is CASSVFNNEQFF. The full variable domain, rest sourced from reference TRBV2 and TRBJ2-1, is EPEVTQTPSHQVTQMGQEVILRCVPISNHLYFYWYRQILGQKVEFLVSFYNNEISEKSEIFDDQFSVERPDGSNFTLKIRSTKLEDSAMYFCASSVFNNEQFFGPGTRLTVL.

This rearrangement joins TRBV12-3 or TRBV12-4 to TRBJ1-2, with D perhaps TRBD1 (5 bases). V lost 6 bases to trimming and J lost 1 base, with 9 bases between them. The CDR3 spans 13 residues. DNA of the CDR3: TGTGCCAGCAGCCCGGGGGATAACTATGGCTACACCTTC. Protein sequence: CASSPGDNYGYTF.

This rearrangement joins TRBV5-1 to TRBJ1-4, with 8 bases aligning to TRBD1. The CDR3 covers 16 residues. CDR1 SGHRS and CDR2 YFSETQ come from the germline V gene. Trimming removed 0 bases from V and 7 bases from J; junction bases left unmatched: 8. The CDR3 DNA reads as TGCGCCAGCAGCTTGGACGGACAGGGAGAGCGTGAAAAACTGTTTTTT. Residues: CASSLDGQGEREKLFF.